Below are 22 T cell receptor beta chains sequenced from a single sample in a study of neurological immune-mediated disorders. Via MiXCR, TCRdb re-called the 5' RACE reads, giving one row per CDR3 protein. The sample yields about 71,000 distinct CDR3 sequences, less than 5.5% seen once. The specimen was PBMCs. These receptors all stem from a man aged 25 to 40 with multiple sclerosis.

This clonotype appeared a few times. This sequence joins TRBV27 and TRBJ1-1; a possible D gene is TRBD1 (6 bases). In germline, CDR1 is MNHEY, CDR2 SMNVEV (reference sequence). The CDR3 length is 15 residues. V was trimmed by 10 bases and J by 0 bases, leaving 18 bases between them. The CDR3 spells CATYTRGGMNTEAFF. The CDR3 coding sequence is TGTGCCACTTACACGAGGGGGGGCATGAACACTGAAGCTTTCTTT.

This clonotype was recorded many times. J is TRBJ1-1 and V is TRBV15, with D unresolved. The V end lost 0 bases, the J end lost 4 bases, and 12 bases lay between the germline ends. The CDR3 runs to 15 residues. Germline loops: CDR1 LNHNV, CDR2 YYDKDF (reference sequence). The CDR3 coding sequence is TGTGCCACCAGCAGAGATCGTTTCACGGGCACTGAAGCTTTCTTT. It translates to CATSRDRFTGTEAFF.

The table lists this clonotype with many counts. This sequence joins TRBV18 and TRBJ1-2; 9 positions agree with TRBD1. CDR1 is KGHSH and CDR2 is LQKENI in the germline V gene. The CDR3 loop spans 15 amino acids. The ends lost 2 bases at V and 2 bases at J; junction bases unmatched: 3. CDR3 region: CASSPFTGGNYGYTF. Written as DNA, the CDR3 is TGTGCCAGCTCACCATTTACAGGGGGCAACTATGGCTACACCTTC.

This clonotype was seen many times. V usage is TRBV5-1 and J usage is TRBJ1-1; perhaps TRBD1 as D (6 bases). V was cut by 0 bases and J by 6 bases, with 12 bases left in between. This CDR3 is 14 amino acids long. Per germline, CDR1 SGHRS and CDR2 YFSETQ. CDR3 bases: TGCGCCAGCAGCTTGGCGGGGGGGCTAGCTGAAGCTTTCTTT. Translation gives CASSLAGGLAEAFF. Full variable domain (rest looked up from reference TRBV5-1 and TRBJ1-1): KAGVTQTPRYLIKTRGQQVTLSCSPISGHRSVSWYQQTPGQGLQFLFEYFSETQRNKGNFPGRFSGRQFSNSRSEMNVSTLELGDSALYLCASSLAGGLAEAFFGQGTRLTVV.

This clonotype was counted at least ten times. The V and J genes are TRBV5-1 and TRBJ2-7; 10 bases are shared with TRBD1. V was pared by 3 bases and J by 5 bases, with 2 bases of the junction left unmatched. This CDR3 has 13 residues. The V gene's germline CDR1 is SGHRS and CDR2 YFSETQ. Written as DNA, the CDR3 is TGCGCCAGCAGCTCCGGGACAGGGGACGAGCAGTACGTC. Translated, it gives CASSSGTGDEQYV.

The chain combines TRBV11-1 with TRBJ1-1; a possible D gene is TRBD1 (5 bases). V was pared by 4 bases and J by 0 bases, with 12 bases between. CDR1 SGHAT and CDR2 FQDESV come from the germline V gene (reference sequence). This CDR3 is 15 amino acids long. Here the CDR3 DNA reads TGTGCCAGCAGCTACCGGGGGACGGTGAACACTGAAGCTTTCTTT. This codes for CASSYRGTVNTEAFF.

This clonotype has a count of ten or more. J is TRBJ2-1 and V is TRBV14; maybe TRBD2 (5 bases). CDR1 is SGHDN, CDR2 FVKESK, per germline. The CDR3 runs 15 residues. V was cut by 1 base and J by 13 bases, with 20 bases left in between. The CDR3 region has the DNA TGTGCCAGCAGCCAAGCCACTAGATTATTGGACGGTCAGTTCTTC. Translating gives CASSQATRLLDGQFF.

This clonotype was observed a few times. This chain links TRBV7-9 with TRBJ1-4, with a tentative D call TRBD1 (5 bases). V lost 5 bases, J lost 7 bases, and 11 bases lay in between. CDR3 size: 13 residues. Per the germline V gene, CDR1 is SEHNR and CDR2 is FQNEAQ (reference sequence). The CDR3 nucleotides read TGTGCCAGCAGCCCAGGGATCGGTGAAAAACTGTTTTTT. Its protein product is CASSPGIGEKLFF.

This clonotype was observed at least ten times. V is TRBV4-1 and J is TRBJ2-3; TRBD1 matches at 11 bases. Germline values: CDR1 MGHRA, CDR2 YSYEKL. V gave up 2 bases and J gave up 4 bases; unmatched junction bases: 8. This CDR3 has 17 residues. The CDR3 loop reads CASSQPPGQGAADTQYF. CDR3 bases: TGCGCCAGCAGCCAACCTCCTGGACAGGGGGCCGCAGATACGCAGTATTTT.

In its sample, this clonotype was seen many times. The V gene is TRBV12-3 or TRBV12-4, the J gene TRBJ1-1; D is possibly TRBD1 (6 bases). The CDR3 totals 14 residues. V lost 6 bases and J lost 6, with 17 bases in between. DNA of the CDR3: TGTGCCAGCAGCCCGAGGGGGAGTCTCTCTGAAGCTTTCTTT. Its protein product is CASSPRGSLSEAFF.

This clonotype was seen ten or more times. Its ends do not fully match the called genes, so a read error is possible. The chain combines TRBV20-1 with TRBJ1-1; possible D gene TRBD1, 5 bases. The CDR3 is 13 amino acids. Germline CDR1 is DFQATT and CDR2 is SNEGSKA (reference sequence). The CDR3 nucleotides read TGCAGTGCTAGGAGGGGTGGACGGGAAATAATCTCTTTT. Translation: CSARRGGREIISF.

This clonotype has ten or more counts. This chain links TRBV9 with TRBJ2-1, with 7 bases aligning to TRBD2. V trimming: 0 bases; J trimming: 7 bases; junction bases outside the gene matches: 7. CDR1 and CDR2 (germline): SGDLS, YYNGEE. The CDR3 is 15 residues long. The CDR3 sequence is CASSVGAGRENEQFF. For the CDR3, the DNA is TGTGCCAGCAGCGTAGGGGCAGGGAGGGAGAATGAGCAGTTCTTC.

The rearrangement uses TRBV5-1 and TRBJ2-3; no firm D call. Trimming shortened V by 0 bases and J by 2 bases, and 7 bases separated the two germline ends. The CDR3 length is 14 residues. CDR1 and CDR2 from the germline V gene are SGHRS and YFSETQ. The CDR3 here is CASSLGEDTDTQYF. CDR3 DNA sequence: TGCGCCAGCAGCTTGGGAGAAGACACAGATACGCAGTATTTT. Looking up the rest from reference TRBV5-1 and TRBJ2-3 gives the full variable domain: KAGVTQTPRYLIKTRGQQVTLSCSPISGHRSVSWYQQTPGQGLQFLFEYFSETQRNKGNFPGRFSGRQFSNSRSEMNVSTLELGDSALYLCASSLGEDTDTQYFGPGTRLTVL.

Only a few counts were recorded for this clonotype. This chain links TRBV29-1 with TRBJ1-1; 7 nucleotides align to TRBD1. The CDR3 is made up of 14 amino acids. Germline V gene lookup returns CDR1 SQVTM and CDR2 ANQGSEA. V was pared by 5 bases and J by 0 bases, with 6 bases of the junction left unmatched. For the CDR3, the DNA is TGCAGCGTTAAGACAGGGAATATGAACACTGAAGCTTTCTTT. Protein sequence: CSVKTGNMNTEAFF.

This clonotype has at least ten counts. The V call is TRBV7-6, the J call TRBJ2-1, with a tentative D call TRBD1 (5 bases). The germline V gene has CDR1 SGHVS and CDR2 FNYEAQ. The CDR3 is 14 amino acids. V was pared by 2 bases and J by 9 bases, with 14 bases between. Here the CDR3 reads CASSLPSKTAEQFF. The CDR3, as DNA: TGTGCCAGCAGCTTACCCTCCAAGACAGCTGAGCAGTTCTTC. The entire variable domain, with the rest obtained from reference TRBV7-6 and TRBJ2-1, is as follows: GAGVSQSPRYKVTKRGQDVALRCDPISGHVSLYWYRQALGQGPEFLTYFNYEAQQDKSGLPNDRFSAERPEGSISTLTIQRTEQRDSAMYRCASSLPSKTAEQFFGPGTRLTVL.

There are many counts of this clonotype. The J gene is TRBJ1-1, the V gene TRBV5-4; no firm D call. V was cut by 1 base and J by 0 bases, with 13 bases left in between. The germline V gene encodes CDR1 SGHNT and CDR2 YYREEE (reference sequence). The CDR3 consists of 16 residues. The chain's CDR3 is CASSLSLAGVNTEAFF. CDR3 nucleotides: TGTGCCAGCAGCTTGAGCTTGGCAGGAGTGAACACTGAAGCTTTCTTT.

This clonotype was seen ten or more times. V and J are TRBV5-1 and TRBJ1-2; 7 bases map to TRBD1. The CDR3 is 13 residues long. Per the germline V gene, CDR1 is SGHRS and CDR2 is YFSETQ. J was trimmed by 7 bases and V by 1 base; bases with no gene match: 4. CDR3 region: CASSLRGRGGYTF. The CDR3 DNA sequence: TGCGCCAGCAGCTTGAGGGGGCGCGGTGGCTACACCTTC.

Ten or more counts support this clonotype. V usage is TRBV5-1 and J usage is TRBJ1-1; no definite D call. V gave up 5 bases and J gave up 5 bases, with 19 bases separating them. The CDR3 length is 15 residues. From germline, CDR1 is SGHRS and CDR2 YFSETQ. CDR3 region: CASRLDAERSTEAFF. The CDR3 DNA sequence: TGCGCCAGCAGACTGGACGCGGAAAGGAGTACTGAAGCTTTCTTT.

The sample holds many counts of this clonotype. The V and J genes are TRBV9 and TRBJ2-7, with D unclear. Trimming shortened V by 1 base and J by 5 bases, and 10 bases separated the two germline ends. Germline CDR1 reads SGDLS; CDR2 reads YYNGEE. The CDR3 spans 13 residues. CDR3 protein: CASSVRWADEQYF. The CDR3 DNA reads TGTGCCAGCAGCGTAAGGTGGGCGGACGAGCAGTACTTC.

This clonotype was seen repeatedly, ten times or more. The V call is TRBV5-1, the J call TRBJ2-1; D gene ambiguous. The CDR3 runs 13 residues. V dropped 5 bases and J dropped 0 bases, with 6 bases sitting between them. The germline gives CDR1 SGHRS, CDR2 YFSETQ. The CDR3 reads CASRSLSYNEQFF. CDR3 bases: TGCGCCAGCAGAAGTCTCTCCTACAATGAGCAGTTCTTC.

This clonotype showed up just a few times. The rearrangement uses TRBV29-1 and TRBJ1-1, with D hard to call. CDR1 is SQVTM, CDR2 ANQGSEA, per germline. Trimming shortened V by 7 bases and J by 3 bases, and 6 bases separated the two germline ends. The CDR3 has 10 amino acids. The CDR3 nucleotides read TGCAGCGCAGCCGACACTGAAGCTTTCTTT. Protein product: CSAADTEAFF.

The sample holds many counts of this clonotype. In DNA, the CDR3 is TGCAGTGCTAGAGATGGACCAATCGGCATTCAGTACTTC. Translation: CSARDGPIGIQYF. The rearrangement uses TRBV20-1 and TRBJ2-4; D not resolved. CDR3 size: 13 residues. The germline V gene has CDR1 DFQATT and CDR2 SNEGSKA (reference sequence). The V end was cut by 0 bases, the J end by 9 bases, with 12 bases between.